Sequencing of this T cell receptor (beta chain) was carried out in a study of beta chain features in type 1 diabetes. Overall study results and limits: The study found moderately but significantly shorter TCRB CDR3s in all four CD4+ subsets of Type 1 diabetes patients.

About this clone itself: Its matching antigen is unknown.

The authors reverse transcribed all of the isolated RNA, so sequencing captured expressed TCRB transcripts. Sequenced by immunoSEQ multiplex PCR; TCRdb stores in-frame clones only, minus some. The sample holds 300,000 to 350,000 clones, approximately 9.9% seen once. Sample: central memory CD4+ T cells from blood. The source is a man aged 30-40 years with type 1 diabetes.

The DNA for the CDR3 is TGTGCCAGTAGTATGGGGGCCGGGACAGGGGTTGACGATACGCAGTATTTT. Its translation is CASSMGAGTGVDDTQYF. The chain links TRBV19 to TRBJ2-3; 10 nucleotides line up with TRBD1. This CDR3 is 17 amino acids long. The germline V gene has CDR1 LNHDA and CDR2 SQIVND (reference sequence). Unmatched junction bases numbered 12, after V lost 3 bases and J lost 6 bases.